The T cell receptor (beta chain) described here comes from a study of T-cell memory formation after mild COVID-19. Study as a whole: TCR clustering was largely donor specific.

The CDR3 is 14 residues long. Trimming took off 2 bases at V and 7 bases at J, with 12 bases between the two ends. The V gene's germline CDR1 is SGHTA and CDR2 FQGTGA. TCRdb analysed the 5' RACE reads with MiXCR anew, one entry per CDR3 protein. This table has around 400,000 distinct CDR3 sequences, approximately 25% appearing once. This receptor was identified in an adult woman who had mild COVID-19 (a few samples of this study predate the infection). Cell type and time point are not known. Sequencing was carried out using PBMCs or a T cell subset sorted from them (not recorded which). The rearrangement uses TRBV7-3 and TRBJ2-1; the D gene is possibly TRBD1 (5 bases). CDR3 DNA: TGTGCCAGCAGCTTAGGTGACAGTACAAATGAGCAGTTCTTC. Translated, it gives CASSLGDSTNEQFF.